The clone carrying this T cell receptor (beta chain) was found once. What it recognizes is unknown. These data belong to a study of T cell responses to AZD1222 COVID-19 vaccine. Study conclusions and caveats: Reports indicate that nearly half of spike-specific TCRs are directed at unmutated variant regions.

Repertoires were generated with immunoSEQ multiplex PCR, while TCRdb's copy carries only in-frame clones and drops some. In the table there are about 100,000 clones, 70% to 90% of which are singletons. CDR1 LGHDT and CDR2 YNNKEL come from the germline V gene (reference sequence). The CDR3 spans 14 residues. The V and J ends lost 3 bases and 0 bases respectively, with 8 bases between them. V usage is TRBV3-1 (or the pseudogene TRBV3-2) and J usage is TRBJ1-1; a possible D gene is TRBD1 (5 bases). The material sequenced was peripheral blood, taken on day 0 of AZD1222 vaccination. This receptor was identified in an adult in good health. This CDR3 is CASSQGVLNTEAFF. In nucleotides, the CDR3 is TGTGCCAGCAGCCAGGGGGTCTTGAACACTGAAGCTTTCTTT.